Each of the 3 T cell receptor beta chains below was sequenced from the same sample in a study of cytomegalovirus exposure and HLA in healthy donors (dated by TCRdb to about 2017). Library generation was performed with the immunoSEQ multiplex PCR assay. The multiplex PCR relied on a mix of 60 forward primers for TCR Vbeta segments and 13 reverse primers for TCR Jbeta segments. What TCRdb holds here is the immuneACCESS table cut down to in-frame rearrangements. Part of the clones is not present; checked against another copy, under half of the missing clones reflect an unresolved V gene, and the others are unexplained. Within this sample are 150,000 to 200,000 clones, with over 75% of them counted one time only. The top ten constitute more than 13% of the sample. Sequenced: PBMCs. The receptors were sampled from a man aged 50-60 years in good health and CMV-seropositive.

The V and J genes are TRBV27 and TRBJ2-7; 9 positions agree with TRBD1. This CDR3 contains 15 residues. J was trimmed by 4 bases and V by 5 bases; bases with no gene match: 9. Germline V gene data show CDR1 as MNHEY and CDR2 as SMNVEV (reference sequence). CDR3 protein: CASSIRTGELYEQYV. CDR3 coding DNA: TGTGCCAGCAGTATTCGGACAGGGGAACTTTACGAGCAGTACGTC.

The CDR3 bases are TGTGCCAGCAGCTTGAGGGGAGGAAGTAGGCTAAACACTGAAGCTTTCTTT. It is translated as CASSLRGGSRLNTEAFF. This chain connects TRBV7-8 to TRBJ1-1; D perhaps matches TRBD1 (5 bases). The CDR3 spans 17 residues. Germline lookup yields CDR1 SGHVS and CDR2 FQNEAQ. The V end lost 3 bases, the J end lost 2 bases, and 19 bases lay between the germline ends.

This clone was seen a single time. This chain links TRBV10-3 with TRBJ1-1, with D unclear. Germline V gene sequence: CDR1 ENHRY, CDR2 SYGVKD. V lost 2 bases and J 5 bases, leaving 15 bases between the germline ends. This CDR3 spans 15 amino acids. CDR3 sequence reads: CAISEQESGFTEAFF. CDR3 coding DNA: TGTGCCATCAGTGAGCAGGAGTCGGGATTTACTGAAGCTTTCTTT.